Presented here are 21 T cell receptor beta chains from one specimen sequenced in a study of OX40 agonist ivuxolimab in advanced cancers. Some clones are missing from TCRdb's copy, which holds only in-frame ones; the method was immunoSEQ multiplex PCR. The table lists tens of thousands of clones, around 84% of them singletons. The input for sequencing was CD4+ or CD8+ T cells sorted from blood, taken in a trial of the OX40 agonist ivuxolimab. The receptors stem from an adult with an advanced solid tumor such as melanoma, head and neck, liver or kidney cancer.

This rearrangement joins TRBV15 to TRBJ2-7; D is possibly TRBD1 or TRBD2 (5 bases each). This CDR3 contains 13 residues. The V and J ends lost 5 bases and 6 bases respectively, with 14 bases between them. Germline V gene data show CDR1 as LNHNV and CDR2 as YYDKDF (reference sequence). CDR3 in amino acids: CATSLEIGGEQYF. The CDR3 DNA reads TGTGCCACCAGCCTAGAAATTGGGGGCGAGCAGTACTTC.

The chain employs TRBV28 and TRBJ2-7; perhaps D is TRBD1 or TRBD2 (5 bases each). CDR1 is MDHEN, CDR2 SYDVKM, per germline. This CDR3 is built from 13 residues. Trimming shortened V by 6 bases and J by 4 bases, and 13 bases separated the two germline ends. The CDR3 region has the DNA TGTGCCAGCAGGGGGACCACACTTTACGAGCAGTACTTC. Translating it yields CASRGTTLYEQYF.

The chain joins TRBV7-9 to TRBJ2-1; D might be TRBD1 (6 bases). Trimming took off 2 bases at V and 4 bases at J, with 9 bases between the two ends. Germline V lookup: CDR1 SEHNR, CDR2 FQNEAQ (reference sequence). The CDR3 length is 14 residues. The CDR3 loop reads CASSLRQEYNEQFF. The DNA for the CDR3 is TGTGCCAGCAGCTTAAGACAGGAGTACAATGAGCAGTTCTTC.

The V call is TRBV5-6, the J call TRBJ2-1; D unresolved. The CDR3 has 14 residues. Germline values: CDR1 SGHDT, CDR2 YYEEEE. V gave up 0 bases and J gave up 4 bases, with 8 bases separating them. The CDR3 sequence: CASSLVWIYNEQFF. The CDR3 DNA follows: TGTGCCAGCAGCTTGGTATGGATTTACAATGAGCAGTTCTTC.

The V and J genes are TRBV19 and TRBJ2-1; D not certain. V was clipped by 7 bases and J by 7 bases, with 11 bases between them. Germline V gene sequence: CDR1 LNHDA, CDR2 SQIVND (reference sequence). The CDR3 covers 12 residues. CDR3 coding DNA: TGTGCCAGTACCCAATCGGGTAATGAGCAGTTCTTC. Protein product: CASTQSGNEQFF. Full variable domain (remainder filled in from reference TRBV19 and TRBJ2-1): DGGITQSPKYLFRKEGQNVTLSCEQNLNHDAMYWYRQDPGQGLRLIYYSQIVNDFQKGDIAEGYSVSREKKESFPLTVTSAQKNPTAFYLCASTQSGNEQFFGPGTRLTVL.

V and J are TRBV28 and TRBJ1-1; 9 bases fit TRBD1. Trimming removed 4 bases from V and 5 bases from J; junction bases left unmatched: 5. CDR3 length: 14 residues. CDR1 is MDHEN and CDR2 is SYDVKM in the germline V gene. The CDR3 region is CASSSGQGVTEAFF. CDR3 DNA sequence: TGTGCCAGCAGTTCGGGACAGGGAGTTACTGAAGCTTTCTTT.

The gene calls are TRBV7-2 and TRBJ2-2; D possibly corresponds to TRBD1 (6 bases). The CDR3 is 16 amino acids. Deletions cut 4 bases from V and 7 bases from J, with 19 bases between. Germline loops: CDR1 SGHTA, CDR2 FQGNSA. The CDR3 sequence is CASSYVAYQQGGELFF. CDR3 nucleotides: TGTGCCAGCAGCTACGTCGCTTATCAACAGGGCGGGGAGCTGTTTTTT.

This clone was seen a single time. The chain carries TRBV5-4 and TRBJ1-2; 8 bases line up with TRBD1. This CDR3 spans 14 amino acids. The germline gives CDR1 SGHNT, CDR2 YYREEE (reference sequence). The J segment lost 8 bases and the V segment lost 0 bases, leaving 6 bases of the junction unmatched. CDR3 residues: CASSLDGTGRGYTF. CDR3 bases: TGTGCCAGCAGCTTGGATGGGACAGGTCGGGGCTACACCTTC.

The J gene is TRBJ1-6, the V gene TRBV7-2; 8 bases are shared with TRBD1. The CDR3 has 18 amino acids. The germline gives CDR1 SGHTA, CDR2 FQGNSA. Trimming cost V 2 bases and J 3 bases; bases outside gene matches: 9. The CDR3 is CASSLLHDRGFYNSPLHF. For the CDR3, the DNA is TGTGCCAGCAGCTTACTCCATGACAGGGGCTTCTATAATTCACCCCTCCACTTT.

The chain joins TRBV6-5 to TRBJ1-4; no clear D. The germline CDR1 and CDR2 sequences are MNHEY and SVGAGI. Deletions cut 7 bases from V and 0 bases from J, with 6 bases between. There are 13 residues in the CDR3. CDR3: CASTRATNEKLFF. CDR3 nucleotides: TGTGCCAGCACGAGGGCAACTAATGAAAAACTGTTTTTT.

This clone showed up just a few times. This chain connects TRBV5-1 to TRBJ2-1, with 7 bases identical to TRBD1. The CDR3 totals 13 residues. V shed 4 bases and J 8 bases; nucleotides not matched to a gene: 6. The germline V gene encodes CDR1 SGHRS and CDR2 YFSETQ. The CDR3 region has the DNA TGCGCCAGCAGCCGAGACAGGGCGGATGAGCAGTTCTTC. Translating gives CASSRDRADEQFF.

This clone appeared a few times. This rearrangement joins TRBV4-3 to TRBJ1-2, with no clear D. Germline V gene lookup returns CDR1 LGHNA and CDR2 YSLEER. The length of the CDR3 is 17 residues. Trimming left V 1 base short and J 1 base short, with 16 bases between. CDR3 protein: CASSQALRQEVNYGYTF. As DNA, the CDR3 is TGCGCCAGCAGCCAAGCCTTGAGGCAGGAGGTTAACTATGGCTACACCTTC.

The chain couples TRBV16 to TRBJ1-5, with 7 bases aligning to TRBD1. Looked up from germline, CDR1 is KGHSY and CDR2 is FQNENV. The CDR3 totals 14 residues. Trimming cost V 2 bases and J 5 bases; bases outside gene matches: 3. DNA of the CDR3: TGTGCCAGCAGCCAAATGACAGGGCATCAGCCCCAGCATTTT. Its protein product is CASSQMTGHQPQHF.

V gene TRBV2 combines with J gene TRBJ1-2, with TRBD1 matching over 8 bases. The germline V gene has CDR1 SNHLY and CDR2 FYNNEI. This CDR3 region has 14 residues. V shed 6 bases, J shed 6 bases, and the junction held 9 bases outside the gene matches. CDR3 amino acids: CASRRTATGDGYTF. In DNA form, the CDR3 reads TGTGCCAGCAGACGTACAGCGACAGGGGATGGCTACACCTTC.

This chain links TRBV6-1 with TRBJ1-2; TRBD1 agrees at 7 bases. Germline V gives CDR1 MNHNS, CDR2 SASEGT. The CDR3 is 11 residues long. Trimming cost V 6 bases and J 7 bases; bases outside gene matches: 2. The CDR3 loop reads CASREGAGYTF. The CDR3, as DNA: TGTGCCAGCAGGGAGGGGGCTGGCTACACCTTC.

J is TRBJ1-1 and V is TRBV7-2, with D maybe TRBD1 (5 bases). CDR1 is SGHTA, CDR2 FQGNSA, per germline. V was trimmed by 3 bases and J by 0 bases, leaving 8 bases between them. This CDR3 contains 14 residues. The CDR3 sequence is CASSFREVNTEAFF. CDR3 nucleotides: TGTGCCAGCAGCTTCAGGGAGGTGAACACTGAAGCTTTCTTT.

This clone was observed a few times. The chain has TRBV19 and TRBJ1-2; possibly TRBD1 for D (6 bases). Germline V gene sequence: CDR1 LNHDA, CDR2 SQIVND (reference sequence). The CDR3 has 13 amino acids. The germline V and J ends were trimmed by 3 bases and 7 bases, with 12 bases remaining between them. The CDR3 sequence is CASSILGGTGYTF. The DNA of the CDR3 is TGTGCCAGTAGTATCCTGGGGGGCACTGGCTACACCTTC.

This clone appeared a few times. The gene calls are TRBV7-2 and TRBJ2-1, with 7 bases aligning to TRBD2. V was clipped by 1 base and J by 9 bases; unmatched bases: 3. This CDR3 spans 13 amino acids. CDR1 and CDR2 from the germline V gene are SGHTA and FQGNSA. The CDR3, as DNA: TGTGCCAGCAGCTTAGGGGAGGGGCGTGAGCAGTTCTTC. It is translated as CASSLGEGREQFF. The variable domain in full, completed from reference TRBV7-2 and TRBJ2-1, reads GAGVSQSPSNKVTEKGKDVELRCDPISGHTALYWYRQSLGQGLEFLIYFQGNSAPDKSGLPSDRFSAERTGGSVSTLTIQRTQQEDSAVYLCASSLGEGREQFFGPGTRLTVL.

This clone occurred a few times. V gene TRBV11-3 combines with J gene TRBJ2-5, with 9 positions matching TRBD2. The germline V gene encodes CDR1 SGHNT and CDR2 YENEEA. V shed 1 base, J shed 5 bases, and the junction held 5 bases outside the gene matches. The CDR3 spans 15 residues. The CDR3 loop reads CASSLGGGARETQYF. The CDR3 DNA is TGTGCCAGCAGCTTAGGCGGGGGGGCCCGGGAGACCCAGTACTTC.

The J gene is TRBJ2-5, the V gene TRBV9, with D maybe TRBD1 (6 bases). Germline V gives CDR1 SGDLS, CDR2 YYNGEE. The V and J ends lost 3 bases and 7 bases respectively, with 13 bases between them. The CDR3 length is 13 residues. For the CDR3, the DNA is TGTGCCAGCAGCGCAAACAGGGAAGGGACCCAGTACTTC. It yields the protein CASSANREGTQYF.

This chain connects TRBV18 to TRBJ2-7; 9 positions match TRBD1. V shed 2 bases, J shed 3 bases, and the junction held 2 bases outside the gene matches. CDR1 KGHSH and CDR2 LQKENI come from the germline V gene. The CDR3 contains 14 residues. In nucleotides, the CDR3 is TGTGCCAGCTCACCAACAGGGGGCGACTACGAGCAGTACTTC. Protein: CASSPTGGDYEQYF.